These 2 T cell receptor beta chains came from one sample sequenced in a study of molecular identifiers for immune sequencing clone quantification. TCRdb fed the PCR reads into MiXCR, producing one record per CDR3 protein. The data show about 500,000 distinct CDR3 sequences, with under 30% seen just once and roughly 0.79% held by the top ten. Sequenced: naive CD8+ T cells from blood, with Jurkat cell RNA spiked in. Subset: FACS-sorted CD8+CD4-CCR7+CD45RA+ naive T cells. These TCRs come from a human donor in good health. Some libraries in this study had Jurkat cell RNA spiked in.

The chain recombines TRBV6-6 with TRBJ2-7, with unresolved D. The V and J ends lost 0 bases and 2 bases respectively, with 11 bases between them. The length of the CDR3 is 15 residues. Germline values: CDR1 MNHNY, CDR2 SVGAGI (reference sequence). As DNA, the CDR3 is TGTGCCAGCAGTTACTCCGGTCCCTCCCCCTACGAGCAGTACTTC. Protein sequence: CASSYSGPSPYEQYF.

This clonotype was counted a few times. The J gene is TRBJ1-3, the V gene TRBV21-1; TRBD1 was called by the table and not checked on the DNA. TRBV21-1 is reported as a pseudogene. CDR3 length equals 20 residues. The CDR3 spells CASSNRARDRGSFRGNTIYF. The CDR3 DNA reads TGTGCCAGCAGCAATAGGGCTCGGGACAGGGGATCCTTCAGAGGAAACACCATATATTTT.